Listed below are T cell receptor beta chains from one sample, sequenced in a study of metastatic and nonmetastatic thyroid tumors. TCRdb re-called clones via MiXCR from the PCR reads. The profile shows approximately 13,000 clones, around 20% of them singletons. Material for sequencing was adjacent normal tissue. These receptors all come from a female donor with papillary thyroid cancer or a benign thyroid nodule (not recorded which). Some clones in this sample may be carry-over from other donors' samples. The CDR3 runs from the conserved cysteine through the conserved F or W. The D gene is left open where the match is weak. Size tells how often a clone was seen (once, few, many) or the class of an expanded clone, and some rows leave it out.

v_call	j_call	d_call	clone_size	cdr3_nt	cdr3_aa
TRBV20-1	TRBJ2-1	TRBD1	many	TGCAGTGCTAGAGATTCCAACAGGGGTGAGCAGTTCTTC	CSARDSNRGEQFF
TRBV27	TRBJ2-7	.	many	TGTGCCAGCAGGCTTACGGGACTTAATTACAAGCAGTACTTC	CASRLTGLNYKQYF
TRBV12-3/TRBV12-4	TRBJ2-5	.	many	TGTGCCAGCAGCAAACTCCAGGGGACCAGGGAGACCCAGTACTTC	CASSKLQGTRETQYF
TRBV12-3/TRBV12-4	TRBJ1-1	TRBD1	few	TGTGCCAGCAGTAACCAGGGGGCCCCCGGTGGCACTGAAGCTTTCTTT	CASSNQGAPGGTEAFF
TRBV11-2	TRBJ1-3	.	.	TGTGCCATCAGCCACAACCGTGGAAGCACCATATATTTT	CAISHNRGSTIYF
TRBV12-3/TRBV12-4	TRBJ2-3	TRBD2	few	TGTGCCAGCGGTATCCTTGCCGGGGGGGCCGGCACAGATACGCAGTATTTT	CASGILAGGAGTDTQYF
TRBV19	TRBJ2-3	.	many	TGTGCCAGTAGACGGTGGGCGTCGACTAGCACAGATACGCAGTATTTT	CASRRWASTSTDTQYF
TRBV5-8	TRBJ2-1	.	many	TGTGCCAGCTCGTCGCACGCTTACCCTAGCTCCTACAATGAGCAGTTCTTC	CASSSHAYPSSYNEQFF
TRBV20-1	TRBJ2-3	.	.	TGCAGTGCCGCCCGGTGGGAGGGGGCAGATACGCAGTATTTT	CSAARWEGADTQYF
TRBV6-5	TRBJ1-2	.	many	TGTGCCAGCAGTTACCCCAGGGGTAATGGCTACACCTTC	CASSYPRGNGYTF
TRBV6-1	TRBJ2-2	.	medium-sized	TGTGCCAGCAGGTCCGGGACGGAGAACACCGGGGAGCTGTTTTTT	CASRSGTENTGELFF
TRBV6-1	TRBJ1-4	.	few	TGTGCCAGCAGTGAAAGCTGGGCAACTAATGAAAAACTGTTTTTT	CASSESWATNEKLFF
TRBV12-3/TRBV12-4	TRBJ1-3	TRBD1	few	TGTGCCAGCAGTTTCGTTCAGGGGGCGCGTAACACCATATATTTT	CASSFVQGARNTIYF
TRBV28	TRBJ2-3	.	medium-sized	TGTGCCAGCGCCCCAAGTCCAGATACGCAGTATTTT	CASAPSPDTQYF
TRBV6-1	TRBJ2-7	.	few	TGTGCCAGCAGTGAACGGGGCGCTTACGAGCAGTACTTC	CASSERGAYEQYF
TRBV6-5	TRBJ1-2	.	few	TGTGCCAGCAGTTACGGACAGAACTACTTCTACACCTTC	CASSYGQNYFYTF
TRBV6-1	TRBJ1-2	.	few	TGTGCCAGCAGTGGCCGGACGGAGGGTGGCTACACCTTC	CASSGRTEGGYTF
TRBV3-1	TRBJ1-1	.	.	TGTGCCAGCAGCCAAGTGTGGGAGAACACTGAAGCTTTCTTT	CASSQVWENTEAFF
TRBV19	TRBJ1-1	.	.	TGTGCCAGTAGTCACACAGGGCCCGCTGAAGCTTTCTTT	CASSHTGPAEAFF
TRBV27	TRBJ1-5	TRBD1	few	TGTGCCAGCAGGGTAACAGGGGGCAATCAGCCCCAGCATTTT	CASRVTGGNQPQHF
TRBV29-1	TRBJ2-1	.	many	TGCAGCGTTGAATCGGTCCAGGGCCAGTTCTTC	CSVESVQGQFF
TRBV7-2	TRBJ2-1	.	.	TGTGCCAGCAGCTTTCAGGGGGAGGGGGAGCAGTTCTTC	CASSFQGEGEQFF
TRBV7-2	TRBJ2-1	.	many	TGTGCCAGCAGGGTTGGGTTGGACCATGAGCAGTTCTTC	CASRVGLDHEQFF